The 27 T cell receptor beta chains in this list originate from one sample, sequenced in a study of breast tumors, draining lymph nodes, adjacent tissues. One entry per CDR3 protein results from TCRdb running MiXCR on the multiplex PCR reads. The sample contains around 290,000 distinct CDR3 sequences, around 30% of which appear only once. Axillary draining lymph nodes of breast cancer patients supplied the node samples. Input material: axillary lymph node tissue. The receptors stem from a female donor with breast cancer. Some clones in this sample may be carry-over from other donors' samples.

This sequence joins TRBV5-1 and TRBJ2-1; 8 bases are a match to TRBD2. Germline V gives CDR1 SGHRS, CDR2 YFSETQ. Unmatched junction bases numbered 6, after V lost 5 bases and J lost 2 bases. This CDR3 is 15 amino acids long. CDR3 nucleotide sequence: TGCGCCAGCAGTGCCATGGGACTAGCCTACAATGAGCAGTTCTTC. Protein sequence: CASSAMGLAYNEQFF. Complete variable domain (other parts from reference TRBV5-1 and TRBJ2-1): KAGVTQTPRYLIKTRGQQVTLSCSPISGHRSVSWYQQTPGQGLQFLFEYFSETQRNKGNFPGRFSGRQFSNSRSEMNVSTLELGDSALYLCASSAMGLAYNEQFFGPGTRLTVL.

As to this clonotype: A junction end diverges from the germline sequence, so it may reflect a read error. This chain joins TRBV19 and TRBJ2-5; D may be TRBD1 or TRBD2 (5 bases each). The germline V gene has CDR1 LNHDA and CDR2 SQIVND (reference sequence). The CDR3 has 17 amino acids. The CDR3 DNA follows: TGTGCCAGTAGCCGGGGCGTAAGGGGAGCGGTCCAAGAGACCCAGTCCTTC. It translates to CASSRGVRGAVQETQSF.

This clonotype was found many times. V usage is TRBV7-2 and J usage is TRBJ2-3, with 7 bases lining up with TRBD2. Trimming took 6 bases from V and 4 from J; bases not matched to a gene: 13. Germline assignment: CDR1 SGHTA and CDR2 FQGNSA. CDR3 length: 16 residues. CDR3 DNA sequence: TGTGCCAGCAGGCGCCCGAGCGGGACGGGCGCAGATACGCAGTATTTT. This codes for CASRRPSGTGADTQYF.

Regarding this clonotype: As the CDR3 is not closed by the conserved phenylalanine or tryptophan, this likely results from a read error. The chain couples TRBV5-4 to TRBJ2-1, with 8 bases matching TRBD1. V shed 6 bases, J shed 5 bases, and the junction held 10 bases outside the gene matches. Germline V gene sequence: CDR1 SGHNT, CDR2 YYREEE (reference sequence). The CDR3 has 15 amino acids. CDR3 nucleotides: TGTGCCAGCACCCCGCGCAGACAGGGGAACAATGAGCAGTTCCTC. This sequence encodes CASTPRRQGNNEQFL.

This clonotype occurred many times. The chain employs TRBV4-1 and TRBJ2-2; 13 positions match TRBD2. CDR1 MGHRA and CDR2 YSYEKL come from the germline V gene. CDR3 length: 19 amino acids. The V gene end was trimmed by 4 bases and the J gene end by 4 bases; junction bases not matched to a gene: 12. The DNA for the CDR3 is TGCGCCAGCAGCCTCGCGGGACTAGCGGGAAGTTGGGGCACCGGGGAGCTGTTTTTT. Residues: CASSLAGLAGSWGTGELFF.

V is TRBV19 and J is TRBJ2-4, with TRBD2 identical over 10 bases. Germline V gene lookup returns CDR1 LNHDA and CDR2 SQIVND (reference sequence). V lost 0 bases and J lost 3; bases outside the gene matches: 8. This CDR3 comprises 18 residues. CDR3 sequence reads: CASSIEWASGRDKNIQYF. CDR3 nucleotide sequence: TGTGCCAGTAGTATAGAGTGGGCTAGCGGGAGAGACAAAAACATTCAGTACTTC.

A note on this clonotype: A much larger clone is a single base away; this may be a read error. The V and J genes are TRBV5-6 and TRBJ2-7, with D possibly matching TRBD2 (5 bases). The CDR3 extends over 15 amino acids. Germline V gives CDR1 SGHDT, CDR2 YYEEEE. CDR3 amino acids: CASSLKRSGPYGQYF. In nucleotides, the CDR3 is TGTGCCAGCAGCTTGAAGAGGAGCGGACCCTACGGGCAGTACTTC.

Turning to this clonotype: The conserved final phenylalanine or tryptophan is absent from the CDR3, which likely points to a read error. The chain joins TRBV27 to TRBJ1-2; D is possibly TRBD1 (5 bases). In germline, CDR1 is MNHEY, CDR2 SMNVEV (reference sequence). The CDR3 extends over 16 amino acids. V was shortened by 2 bases and J by 3 bases, with 16 bases between the two germline ends. As DNA, the CDR3 is TGTGCCAGCAGTTTAACGGGGGGAGGGATATACTATGGCTACACCTCC. Protein: CASSLTGGGIYYGYTS.

A note on this clonotype: A much larger clone lies a single base off, so this may be a read error. The chain employs TRBV11-2 and TRBJ2-7, with 11 nucleotides matching TRBD2. CDR1 is SGHAT, CDR2 FQNNGV, per germline. The CDR3 is 15 residues long. V shed 7 bases, J shed 2 bases, and the junction held 7 bases outside the gene matches. CDR3 DNA sequence: TGTGCCAGCACCGTAGCGGGAGGGCCTCCCTACGAGCAGTACTTC. As protein: CASTVAGGPPYEQYF. Full variable domain (missing parts from reference TRBV11-2 and TRBJ2-7): EAGVAQSPRYKIIEKRQSVAFWCNPISGHATLYWYQQILGQGPKLLIQFQNNGVVDDSQLPKDRFSAERLKGVDSTLKIQPAKLEDSAVYLCASTVAGGPPYEQYFGPGTRLTVT.

There are many counts of this clonotype. The V gene is TRBV19, the J gene TRBJ2-7; the match to TRBD1 covers 7 bases. Germline V gene lookup returns CDR1 LNHDA and CDR2 SQIVND (reference sequence). CDR3 length: 17 amino acids. J lost 0 bases, V lost 3 bases, and 11 bases had no gene match. The CDR3 coding sequence is TGTGCCAGTAGTATTCGATCAGGACAGGCTTTCTCCTACGAGCAGTACTTC. Encoded protein: CASSIRSGQAFSYEQYF.

The table lists this clonotype with many counts. The V and J genes are TRBV7-9 and TRBJ2-7; 8 nucleotides agree with TRBD2. The V gene end was trimmed by 3 bases and the J gene end by 4 bases; junction bases not matched to a gene: 11. The CDR3 has 16 amino acids. Germline V gene lookup returns CDR1 SEHNR and CDR2 FQNEAQ (reference sequence). The CDR3 region is CASSLGRKREYYEQYF. In nucleotides, the CDR3 is TGTGCCAGCAGCTTGGGGCGCAAGCGGGAGTATTACGAGCAGTACTTC.

The chain uses TRBV6-2 or TRBV6-3 and TRBJ2-4, with TRBD2 matching over 11 bases. This CDR3 is built from 14 residues. V lost 7 bases, J lost 6 bases, and 5 bases stayed unmatched. Looked up from germline, CDR1 is MNHEY and CDR2 is SVGEGT. CDR3 in DNA: TGTGCCAGCACTATGGGACTAGCGGTAAACATTCAGTACTTC. It specifies CASTMGLAVNIQYF.

This clonotype came up many times. The chain employs TRBV7-9 and TRBJ2-5; perhaps TRBD1 as D (6 bases). Trimming pared 5 bases from V and 1 base from J, leaving 11 bases between. The CDR3 consists of 14 residues. In germline, CDR1 is SEHNR, CDR2 FQNEAQ (reference sequence). The CDR3 DNA reads TGTGCCAGCAGCCAGACAGGATTCCAAGAGACCCAGTACTTC. Translated, it gives CASSQTGFQETQYF.

As to this clonotype: Being one base from a much bigger clone, this may be a read error. The gene calls are TRBV19 and TRBJ2-1; no definite D call. This CDR3 is 16 amino acids long. Germline V gene sequence: CDR1 LNHDA, CDR2 SQIVND (reference sequence). With 6 bases removed from V and 2 bases from J, the gap between germline ends came to 17 bases. This chain's CDR3 is CASSYRSQSPYNEQFF. For the CDR3, the DNA is TGTGCCAGTAGCTACCGTAGCCAAAGCCCCTACAATGAGCAGTTCTTC.

CDR3 coding DNA: TGTGCCTGGAGTGCGAAAGTCGTCGTGCAGTACTTC. It yields the protein CAWSAKVVVQYF. This chain uses TRBV30 with TRBJ2-7; no firm D call. V was shortened by 1 base and J by 9 bases, with 13 bases between the two germline ends. The CDR3 extends over 12 amino acids. Germline CDR1 is GTSNPN and CDR2 is SVGIG (reference sequence).

A remark on this clonotype: This may be a read error: a much more frequent sequence differs by one nucleotide. The rearrangement uses TRBV7-2 and TRBJ2-1; 14 bases map to TRBD2. CDR3 length equals 18 residues. CDR1 and CDR2 (germline): SGHTA, FQGNSA. CDR3 loop: CASSLVTSGRGSYHEQFF. The CDR3 nucleotides read TGTGCCAGCAGCTTAGTGACTAGCGGGAGGGGATCCTACCATGAGCAGTTCTTC.

This clonotype has a count of ten or more. The genes are TRBV6-5 and TRBJ1-5, with 9 bases identical to TRBD1. Per germline, CDR1 MNHEY and CDR2 SVGAGI. This CDR3 is built from 15 residues. The junction had 9 bases not matched to a gene; V was cut back by 6 bases and J by 6 bases. The CDR3 sequence: CASRLTGGEGQPQHF. The CDR3 DNA reads TGTGCCAGCAGACTAACAGGGGGCGAGGGTCAGCCCCAGCATTTT.

This clonotype was observed a single time. At one boundary the junction diverges from the germline segment, which might be a read error. The V call is TRBV20-1, the J call TRBJ1-6; D is unresolved. This CDR3 contains 11 residues. The germline gives CDR1 DFQATT, CDR2 SNEGSKA (reference sequence). The CDR3 loop reads CSARDSQPLPF. CDR3 nucleotides: TGCAGTGCTAGAGATTCCCAGCCCCTCCCCTTT.

This clonotype occurred a few times. This sequence joins TRBV29-1 and TRBJ1-1, with no clear D. This CDR3 region has 11 residues. Germline loops: CDR1 SQVTM, CDR2 ANQGSEA. Trimming removed 1 base at V and 9 bases at J, with 9 bases between. The CDR3 loop reads CSVEVQPKAFF. The CDR3 region has the DNA TGCAGCGTTGAAGTCCAGCCTAAAGCTTTCTTT.

This clonotype came up many times. The V and J genes are TRBV19 and TRBJ2-1, with a possible D match to TRBD1 (6 bases). V was pared by 10 bases and J by 0 bases, with 16 bases between. CDR3 length: 15 amino acids. The germline V gene encodes CDR1 LNHDA and CDR2 SQIVND (reference sequence). CDR3 nucleotides: TGTGCCATCGGAGTGGTAGGGGGCTCCTACAATGAGCAGTTCTTC. The encoded protein is CAIGVVGGSYNEQFF. The complete variable domain, with remaining parts taken from reference TRBV19 and TRBJ2-1, reads DGGITQSPKYLFRKEGQNVTLSCEQNLNHDAMYWYRQDPGQGLRLIYYSQIVNDFQKGDIAEGYSVSREKKESFPLTVTSAQKNPTAFYLCAIGVVGGSYNEQFFGPGTRLTVL.

In its sample, this clonotype was seen many times. This chain links TRBV4-1 with TRBJ2-7; 11 bases agree with TRBD1. The V gene end was trimmed by 5 bases and the J gene end by 1 base; junction bases not matched to a gene: 4. Germline lookup yields CDR1 MGHRA and CDR2 YSYEKL. The CDR3 contains 15 residues. The CDR3 spells CASSIGTGGSYEQYF. CDR3 bases: TGCGCCAGCAGCATCGGGACAGGGGGTTCCTACGAGCAGTACTTC.

This clonotype was observed a handful of times. This may be a read error: a much more frequent sequence differs by one nucleotide. V is TRBV7-8 and J is TRBJ2-7; D might be TRBD2 (5 bases). The germline gives CDR1 SGHVS, CDR2 FQNEAQ. The CDR3 spans 13 residues. The DNA of the CDR3 is TGTGCCAGCAGCGCCCCGGGGTTCTACGAGCGGTACTTC. Translation gives CASSAPGFYERYF.

To note about this clonotype: Because the CDR3's place on the DNA is in doubt, the DNA is left out and the CDR3 is given as listed by TCRdb. The chain has TRBV29-1 and TRBJ2-2; the table calls TRBD2, which could not be checked here. CDR1 is SQVTM, CDR2 ANQGSEA, per germline. Including both end residues, the CDR3 is 23 amino acids long. The CDR3 region is CSARTSGSGYEQYFGPGTGELFF.

This clonotype was observed at least ten times. The gene calls are TRBV19 and TRBJ2-1; D possibly uses TRBD1 or TRBD2 (5 bases each). The CDR3 runs 16 residues. V was cut by 6 bases and J by 5 bases, with 20 bases left in between. Germline V gene data show CDR1 as LNHDA and CDR2 as SQIVND (reference sequence). CDR3 sequence: CASSRQGPAINNEQFF. The CDR3 DNA reads TGTGCCAGTAGCCGGCAGGGACCCGCCATTAACAATGAGCAGTTCTTC.

This clonotype was seen many times. V and J are TRBV11-3 and TRBJ1-4, with D perhaps matching TRBD1 (5 bases). The V gene lost 4 bases and the J gene lost 0 bases, with 21 bases spanning the gap. This CDR3 has 19 amino acids. Germline CDR1 and CDR2: SGHNT and YENEEA. The CDR3 DNA sequence: TGTGCCAGCAGCTCCAGAGGGGTTCGGGACCTACCAACTAATGAAAAACTGTTTTTT. The encoded protein is CASSSRGVRDLPTNEKLFF.

This clonotype has a count of ten or more. The chain has TRBV5-1 and TRBJ2-5, with 7 bases fitting TRBD2. This CDR3 is built from 14 residues. The V and J ends lost 1 base and 3 bases, in that order; junction bases with no gene match: 3. CDR1 SGHRS and CDR2 YFSETQ come from the germline V gene. The CDR3 bases are TGCGCCAGCAGCTTGTTCGGGGGGAAAGAGACCCAGTACTTC. Its translation is CASSLFGGKETQYF.

This clonotype was seen a handful of times. This could be a read error, since a much larger clone is one nucleotide away. The gene calls are TRBV6-6 and TRBJ2-3; possibly TRBD2 for D (7 bases). Trimming cost V 5 bases and J 2 bases, with 14 bases left between them. The CDR3 is made up of 15 amino acids. Germline V gene sequence: CDR1 MNHNY, CDR2 SVGAGI (reference sequence). The CDR3 DNA follows: TGTGCCAGCAGTCCAGCGGGACATCCCACAGATACGCAGTATTTT. This translates into CASSPAGHPTDTQYF.